This entry lists 25 T cell receptor beta chains sequenced from one sample in a study of graft-versus-host responses after intestinal transplantation. Using immunoSEQ multiplex PCR, the repertoire was profiled, and TCRdb retains in-frame clones only, with some absent. The sample has tens of thousands of clones, roughly 89% seen once; the top ten hold 2.3%. The sequencing used PBMCs, collected 300 to 320 days after intestinal transplant. The receptors were sampled from a human patient who received an intestinal transplant, so some T cells may come from the graft donor.

CDR3 in amino acids: CASTLGGVLPEAFF. In nucleotides, the CDR3 is TGTGCCAGCACCCTAGGGGGGGTACTCCCTGAAGCTTTCTTT. The rearrangement uses TRBV28 and TRBJ1-1; D possibly corresponds to TRBD1 (6 bases). The CDR3 has 14 amino acids. Germline V gene lookup returns CDR1 MDHEN and CDR2 SYDVKM. V was cut by 7 bases and J by 6 bases, with 18 bases left in between.

V gene TRBV27 combines with J gene TRBJ1-2; 8 nucleotides match TRBD1. Germline CDR1 MNHEY, CDR2 SMNVEV (reference sequence). This CDR3 has 16 residues. Trimming at V came to 5 bases and at J to 8 bases, leaving 16 bases not matched to a gene. Written as DNA, the CDR3 is TGTGCCAGCAGTGCGCTCACCGGGACAGGTTCGGACGGCTACACCTTC. Translated, it gives CASSALTGTGSDGYTF.

The chain combines TRBV2 with TRBJ2-3; D remains unclear. Per germline, CDR1 SNHLY and CDR2 FYNNEI. V was shortened by 5 bases and J by 6 bases, with 9 bases between the two germline ends. This CDR3 comprises 12 residues. CDR3 residues: CASSLNTDTQYF. CDR3 nucleotide sequence: TGTGCCAGCAGTTTAAACACGGATACGCAGTATTTT.

This clone was picked up one time. The J gene is TRBJ1-2, the V gene TRBV6-1, with D possibly TRBD1 on 6 matching bases. The CDR3 has 15 amino acids. CDR1 is MNHNS and CDR2 is SASEGT in the germline V gene. Between the trimmed V and J ends, which lost 5 bases and 5 bases, there was a span of 18 bases. CDR3 region: CASSSRNREGYGYTF. The CDR3 DNA is TGTGCCAGCAGTAGCCGAAACAGGGAAGGGTATGGCTACACCTTC.

This clone came up once. V usage is TRBV4-1 and J usage is TRBJ1-2, with 7 bases lining up with TRBD1. V was pared by 0 bases and J by 7 bases, with 5 bases of the junction left unmatched. The CDR3 spans 14 residues. Germline values: CDR1 MGHRA, CDR2 YSYEKL. CDR3 region: CASSQDRGGPGYTF. The CDR3 coding sequence is TGCGCCAGCAGCCAAGATCGAGGGGGCCCTGGCTACACCTTC.

The rearrangement joins TRBV6-5 to TRBJ1-2; no clear D gene. Per the germline V gene, CDR1 is MNHEY and CDR2 is SVGAGI. The CDR3 has 12 amino acids. The V gene lost 5 bases and the J gene lost 2 bases, with 6 bases spanning the gap. Here the CDR3 reads CASSEANYGYTF. The DNA for the CDR3 is TGTGCCAGCAGTGAAGCGAACTATGGCTACACCTTC.

This chain joins TRBV2 and TRBJ1-3, with a weak D call TRBD1 (5 bases). Looked up from germline, CDR1 is SNHLY and CDR2 is FYNNEI. The CDR3 contains 14 residues. V was cut by 4 bases and J by 7 bases, with 14 bases left in between. The CDR3 spells CASSARGNGNTIYF. CDR3 in DNA: TGTGCCAGCAGTGCACGGGGGAACGGGAACACCATATATTTT.

As concerns this clone: A read error may be the cause here, since a much bigger clone is one base away. The gene calls are TRBV5-5 and TRBJ1-1; the D is unclear. The germline V gene encodes CDR1 SGHKS and CDR2 YYEKEE (reference sequence). With 1 base removed from V and 1 base from J, the gap between germline ends came to 5 bases. The CDR3 runs to 13 residues. This CDR3 reads CASSLRANTEAFF. The CDR3 coding sequence is TGTGCCAGCAGCTTGAGAGCGAACACTGAAGCTTTCTTT.

The chain links TRBV6-1 to TRBJ2-1; the match to TRBD2 covers 11 bases. From germline, CDR1 is MNHNS and CDR2 SASEGT. V dropped 8 bases and J dropped 3; count of bases not matched to a gene: 6. There are 15 residues in the CDR3. The CDR3 protein is CASLSSGRVYNEQFF. CDR3 coding DNA: TGTGCCAGCCTAAGTAGCGGGAGGGTCTACAATGAGCAGTTCTTC.

The rearrangement joins TRBV6-5 to TRBJ2-7; D not resolved. The CDR3 consists of 12 residues. The germline V gene encodes CDR1 MNHEY and CDR2 SVGAGI. V lost 6 bases and J 0 bases, leaving 6 bases between the germline ends. The CDR3 DNA reads as TGTGCCAGCAGGGGGTCCTCCTACGAGCAGTACTTC. It encodes CASRGSSYEQYF.

V gene TRBV6-5 combines with J gene TRBJ1-2, with D possibly TRBD1 on 6 matching bases. Germline loops: CDR1 MNHEY, CDR2 SVGAGI. The CDR3 contains 15 residues. Trimming took off 0 bases at V and 8 bases at J, with 16 bases between the two ends. CDR3 nucleotide sequence: TGTGCCAGCAGTTACTCGCGGTCAGGGGTGGCCGGCTACACCTTC. This encodes CASSYSRSGVAGYTF.

The chain recombines TRBV10-3 with TRBJ1-1; D is possibly TRBD1 (5 bases). Germline V gene data show CDR1 as ENHRY and CDR2 as SYGVKD. The V end lost 9 bases, the J end lost 7 bases, and 15 bases lay between the germline ends. The CDR3 is 12 amino acids. In DNA, the CDR3 is TGTGCCATTTTTTCAGGGTCGAATGAAGCTTTCTTT. Its translation is CAIFSGSNEAFF.

The genes are TRBV19 and TRBJ1-2; 8 bases line up with TRBD1. CDR1 is LNHDA, CDR2 SQIVND, per germline (reference sequence). The CDR3 extends over 13 amino acids. V lost 4 bases, J lost 8 bases, and 6 bases stayed unmatched. The CDR3 coding sequence is TGTGCCAGTAGTACAGGGGGCGCGGGAGGCTACACCTTC. Its protein is CASSTGGAGGYTF.

The V gene is TRBV9, the J gene TRBJ2-5, with D unresolved. The J call may be faulty, since TRBJ2-7 better matches the DNA end. The CDR3 consists of 13 residues. CDR1 and CDR2 (germline): SGDLS, YYNGEE. The CDR3, as DNA: TGTGCCAGCAGCTTCCTTAGCTCCTACGAGCAGTACTTC. Protein product: CASSFLSSYEQYF.

V gene TRBV30 combines with J gene TRBJ1-2; 8 bases are a match to TRBD1. The germline V gene encodes CDR1 GTSNPN and CDR2 SVGIG (reference sequence). The CDR3 sequence is 12 residues long. The junction had 1 base not matched to a gene; V was cut back by 7 bases and J by 0 bases. For the CDR3, the DNA is TGTGCCTCACAGGGGGCTAACTATGGCTACACCTTC. Amino acid sequence: CASQGANYGYTF. The full variable domain, its missing parts supplied by reference TRBV30 and TRBJ1-2, is SQTIHQWPATLVQPVGSPLSLECTVEGTSNPNLYWYRQAAGRGLQLLFYSVGIGQISSEVPQNLSASRPQDRQFILSSKKLLLSDSGFYLCASQGANYGYTFGSGTRLTVV.

This clone occurred once. This chain links TRBV7-2 with TRBJ2-7; 9 positions agree with TRBD1. This CDR3 is built from 13 residues. V gave up 4 bases and J gave up 3 bases; unmatched junction bases: 1. In germline, CDR1 is SGHTA, CDR2 FQGNSA. In DNA form, the CDR3 reads TGTGCCAGCAGCTGGGGACAGGGCTACGAGCAGTACTTC. This encodes CASSWGQGYEQYF. The whole variable domain, remainder taken from reference TRBV7-2 and TRBJ2-7, is GAGVSQSPSNKVTEKGKDVELRCDPISGHTALYWYRQSLGQGLEFLIYFQGNSAPDKSGLPSDRFSAERTGGSVSTLTIQRTQQEDSAVYLCASSWGQGYEQYFGPGTRLTVT.

V and J are TRBV7-9 and TRBJ1-2; tentatively, D is TRBD1 (5 bases). V lost 5 bases and J 2 bases, leaving 18 bases between the germline ends. Looked up from germline, CDR1 is SEHNR and CDR2 is FQNEAQ (reference sequence). This CDR3 spans 16 amino acids. The CDR3: CASSRTADRGNYGYTF. The DNA for the CDR3 is TGTGCCAGCAGCCGAACTGCCGATAGGGGCAACTATGGCTACACCTTC.

The chain combines TRBV9 with TRBJ1-1; 10 positions agree with TRBD1. CDR1 and CDR2 (germline): SGDLS, YYNGEE. The CDR3 sequence is 17 residues long. Losses at the gene ends were 0 bases for V and 1 base for J; bases not matched to a gene: 6. The chain's CDR3 is CASSVGMTGGANTEAFF. The CDR3 DNA follows: TGTGCCAGCAGCGTAGGGATGACAGGGGGCGCGAACACTGAAGCTTTCTTT.

The chain couples TRBV6-1 to TRBJ2-2; the match to TRBD2 covers 11 bases. Germline-derived CDR1 and CDR2 are MNHNS and SASEGT. V trimming: 8 bases; J trimming: 8 bases; junction bases outside the gene matches: 7. The CDR3 consists of 14 residues. The CDR3 DNA reads as TGTGCCAGCGATGCACTAGCGGGGGTGGGGGAGCTGTTTTTT. Its translation is CASDALAGVGELFF.

The chain has TRBV23-1 and TRBJ1-1, with D possibly being TRBD1 (6 bases). TRBV23-1 is placed among ORFs of uncertain function. This CDR3 is built from 16 residues. V lost 2 bases and J lost 0, with 13 bases in between. This CDR3 reads CASSQIPRGLNTEAFF. In nucleotides, the CDR3 is TGCGCCAGCAGTCAAATCCCCAGGGGACTGAACACTGAAGCTTTCTTT.

The chain has TRBV2 and TRBJ2-3; D gene ambiguous. Germline V gene sequence: CDR1 SNHLY, CDR2 FYNNEI. V was shortened by 7 bases and J by 2 bases, with 10 bases between the two germline ends. The CDR3 consists of 13 residues. The CDR3 DNA is TGTGCCAGCAAACAGCTGCACACAGATACGCAGTATTTT. As protein: CASKQLHTDTQYF.

The V and J genes are TRBV6-1 and TRBJ2-1; 7 nucleotides line up with TRBD2. The trim removed 4 bases at V and 2 bases at J, leaving 5 bases unmatched. CDR1 is MNHNS, CDR2 SASEGT, per germline. There are 15 residues in the CDR3. The CDR3 DNA reads as TGTGCCAGCAGTGGGTTAGCGGGTACCTACAATGAGCAGTTCTTC. It yields the protein CASSGLAGTYNEQFF.

CDR3 bases: TGTGCCAGCAGTGAAGCGGGGGGTGCCGGGGAGCTGTTTTTT. Its protein is CASSEAGGAGELFF. The chain couples TRBV2 to TRBJ2-2, with D possibly being TRBD2 (6 bases). Trimming removed 0 bases at V and 6 bases at J, with 8 bases between. The V gene's germline CDR1 is SNHLY and CDR2 FYNNEI. This CDR3 is built from 14 residues.

V and J are TRBV5-1 and TRBJ1-4; D gene unclear. V was cut by 5 bases and J by 0 bases, with 8 bases left in between. CDR1 is SGHRS, CDR2 YFSETQ, per germline. The CDR3 spans 14 residues. CDR3 coding DNA: TGCGCCAGCAGTGAACAGACAACTAATGAAAAACTGTTTTTT. Translating gives CASSEQTTNEKLFF.

The rearrangement uses TRBV4-1 and TRBJ2-1; no definite D call. Trimming cost V 1 base and J 6 bases, with 7 bases left between them. This CDR3 contains 13 residues. Germline V gives CDR1 MGHRA, CDR2 YSYEKL. The CDR3 region has the DNA TGCGCCAGCAGCCAAGGGCGATTCAATGAGCAGTTCTTC. This gives the protein CASSQGRFNEQFF.